A selection of T cell receptor beta chains follows, all from one sample in a study of T cell repertoires in cytomegalovirus infection. One entry per CDR3 protein, called by TCRdb with MiXCR from the reads. The data show some 300,000 distinct CDR3 sequences, about 8.8% seen once. Sequencing used PBMCs. Receptor source: a human donor in good health (CMV status not recorded). Some clones in this sample may be carry-over from other donors' samples. Both conserved end residues are part of each CDR3.

v_call: TRBV6-5; j_call: TRBJ1-2; cdr3_aa: CASSYSLDNFYGYTF
v_call: TRBV11-2; j_call: TRBJ2-4; cdr3_aa: CASSPGTNIQYF
v_call: TRBV7-7; j_call: TRBJ1-1; cdr3_aa: CASSYSANTEAFF
v_call: TRBV7-8; j_call: TRBJ1-1; cdr3_aa: CAAESRSTEAFF
v_call: TRBV19; j_call: TRBJ1-4; cdr3_aa: CASSIGPLNEKLFF
v_call: TRBV28; j_call: TRBJ1-2; cdr3_aa: CASSFAGTNYGYTF
v_call: TRBV6-2/TRBV6-3; j_call: TRBJ2-1; cdr3_aa: CASKRRDRGAVDEQFF
v_call: TRBV20-1; j_call: TRBJ1-6; cdr3_aa: CSAPLWGPTYNSPLHF
v_call: TRBV20-1; j_call: TRBJ2-1; cdr3_aa: CSARERQGWDNEQFF
v_call: TRBV19; j_call: TRBJ1-1; cdr3_aa: CAVKGSLNTEAFF
v_call: TRBV7-2; j_call: TRBJ1-3; cdr3_aa: CASSLVSGIDSFDGNTIYF
v_call: TRBV7-9; j_call: TRBJ1-1; cdr3_aa: CASSPIMNTEAFF
v_call: TRBV14; j_call: TRBJ1-2; cdr3_aa: CASSQGRNYGYTF
v_call: TRBV6-6; j_call: TRBJ2-5; cdr3_aa: CASKSGQETQYF
v_call: TRBV27; j_call: TRBJ1-1; cdr3_aa: CASREQGANTEAFF
v_call: TRBV7-6; j_call: TRBJ2-7; cdr3_aa: CASSPGTVEQYF
v_call: TRBV4-3; j_call: TRBJ1-2; cdr3_aa: CASSQEPKGFGYTF
v_call: TRBV10-3; j_call: TRBJ2-7; cdr3_aa: CAISESDRGPNEQYF
v_call: TRBV5-6; j_call: TRBJ2-5; cdr3_aa: CASRLGRSYQETQYF
v_call: TRBV11-3; j_call: TRBJ2-3; cdr3_aa: CASSLATTDTQYF
v_call: TRBV5-5; j_call: TRBJ2-6; cdr3_aa: CASSLDYRPYSGANVLTF
v_call: TRBV7-9; j_call: TRBJ1-1; cdr3_aa: CASSPRGTVRGSVTEAFF
v_call: TRBV20-1; j_call: TRBJ2-2; cdr3_aa: CSARGTTLGRTGELFF
v_call: TRBV20-1; j_call: TRBJ1-5; cdr3_aa: CSARDGLRGNQPQHF
v_call: TRBV7-2; j_call: TRBJ2-3; cdr3_aa: CASSFGGSGGRRLSLYF
v_call: TRBV23-1; j_call: TRBJ2-2; cdr3_aa: CASSQSRQGRTGELFF
v_call: TRBV24-1; j_call: TRBJ2-1; cdr3_aa: CATSDRSGQGSYNEQFF
v_call: TRBV27; j_call: TRBJ2-1; cdr3_aa: CASSFFGAEQFF
v_call: TRBV14; j_call: TRBJ2-1; cdr3_aa: CASSPHRVGEQFF
v_call: TRBV6-4; j_call: TRBJ2-1; cdr3_aa: CASSQEGGDGKNEQFF
v_call: TRBV6-4; j_call: TRBJ2-1; cdr3_aa: CASSDSRKSLADPSYNEQFF
v_call: TRBV19; j_call: TRBJ1-6; cdr3_aa: CASTPGNIDSPLHF
v_call: TRBV7-2; j_call: TRBJ1-6; cdr3_aa: CASSLVEASPLHF